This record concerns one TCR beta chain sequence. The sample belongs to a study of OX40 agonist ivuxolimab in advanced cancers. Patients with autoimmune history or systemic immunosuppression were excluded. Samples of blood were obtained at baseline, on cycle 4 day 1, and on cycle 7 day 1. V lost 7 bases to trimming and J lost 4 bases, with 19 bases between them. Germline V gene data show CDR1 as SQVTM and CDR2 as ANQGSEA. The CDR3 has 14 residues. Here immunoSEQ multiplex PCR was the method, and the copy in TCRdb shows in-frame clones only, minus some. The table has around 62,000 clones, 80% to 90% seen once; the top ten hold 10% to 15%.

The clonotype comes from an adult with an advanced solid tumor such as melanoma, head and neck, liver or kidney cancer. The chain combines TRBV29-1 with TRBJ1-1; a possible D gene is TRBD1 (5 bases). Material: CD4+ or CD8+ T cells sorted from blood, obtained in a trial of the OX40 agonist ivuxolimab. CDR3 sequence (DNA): TGCAGCGCGTTGGGGGGGTTTGGGGCCACTGAAGCTTTCTTT. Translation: CSALGGFGATEAFF.